Below, 17 T cell receptor beta chains from the same sample are listed, as sequenced in a study of PD-1 blockade in mismatch repair-deficient tumors. Clones were read by immunoSEQ multiplex PCR, and TCRdb kept only the in-frame ones, dropping some. The data hold over 75,000 clones, with over 70% observed a single time. The sample was peripheral blood, taken 12 weeks after starting pembrolizumab. These receptors originate from an adult with mismatch repair-deficient cancer.

CDR3 protein: CASGGSTGELFF. The CDR3 region has the DNA TGTGCCAGCGGTGGTAGTACCGGGGAGCTGTTTTTT. The chain employs TRBV9 and TRBJ2-2; D gene unclear. CDR3 length equals 12 residues. V shed 7 bases and J shed 5 bases, with 9 bases lying between them. The germline V gene encodes CDR1 SGDLS and CDR2 YYNGEE.

Here the CDR3 reads CASSAEGQATEAFF. The CDR3 DNA is TGTGCCAGCAGCGCGGAGGGACAGGCTACTGAAGCTTTCTTT. The V and J genes are TRBV9 and TRBJ1-1; TRBD1 agrees at 8 bases. Germline values: CDR1 SGDLS, CDR2 YYNGEE. The CDR3 runs 14 residues. Trimming removed 3 bases from V and 5 bases from J; junction bases left unmatched: 6.

The chain employs TRBV19 and TRBJ2-1; no clear D. Trimming pared 6 bases from V and 5 bases from J, leaving 14 bases between. The CDR3 extends over 14 amino acids. Germline V CDR1 and CDR2: LNHDA, SQIVND (reference sequence). The chain's CDR3 is CASSNAELDNEQFF. CDR3 bases: TGTGCCAGTAGCAACGCCGAGCTGGACAATGAGCAGTTCTTC. The whole variable domain, remainder taken from reference TRBV19 and TRBJ2-1, is DGGITQSPKYLFRKEGQNVTLSCEQNLNHDAMYWYRQDPGQGLRLIYYSQIVNDFQKGDIAEGYSVSREKKESFPLTVTSAQKNPTAFYLCASSNAELDNEQFFGPGTRLTVL.

The rearrangement joins TRBV19 to TRBJ1-1; D gene ambiguous. With 7 bases removed from V and 0 bases from J, the gap between germline ends came to 12 bases. The length of the CDR3 is 14 residues. CDR1 LNHDA and CDR2 SQIVND come from the germline V gene (reference sequence). CDR3 coding DNA: TGTGCCAGTACCCCCTCACAGATGAACACTGAAGCTTTCTTT. Amino acid sequence: CASTPSQMNTEAFF.

The gene calls are TRBV7-3 and TRBJ2-5, with D unclear. Germline V gene data show CDR1 as SGHTA and CDR2 as FQGTGA. Trimming removed 3 bases from V and 5 bases from J, with 10 bases in between. The CDR3 sequence is 13 residues long. CDR3 amino acids: CASSLGLWETQYF. The CDR3 DNA sequence: TGTGCCAGCAGCTTGGGCCTTTGGGAGACCCAGTACTTC. Full variable domain (missing parts from reference TRBV7-3 and TRBJ2-5): GAGVSQTPSNKVTEKGKYVELRCDPISGHTALYWYRQSLGQGPEFLIYFQGTGAADDSGLPNDRFFAVRPEGSVSTLKIQRTERGDSAVYLCASSLGLWETQYFGPGTRLLVL.

The chain has TRBV5-1 and TRBJ2-7, with 9 bases lining up with TRBD2. Germline values: CDR1 SGHRS, CDR2 YFSETQ. The CDR3 has 14 residues. Losses at the gene ends were 2 bases for V and 3 bases for J; bases not matched to a gene: 3. DNA of the CDR3: TGCGCCAGCAGCTTTGGTAGCGGGGGCTACGAGCAGTACTTC. Encoded protein: CASSFGSGGYEQYF.

The chain carries TRBV2 and TRBJ2-1; the match to TRBD1 covers 9 bases. Germline V CDR1 and CDR2: SNHLY, FYNNEI. After removal of 5 bases from V and 3 bases from J, the junction contained 2 bases not matched to a gene. CDR3 length equals 14 residues. In nucleotides, the CDR3 is TGTGCCAGCAGTACGGACAGGGGCTACAATGAGCAGTTCTTC. Translating it yields CASSTDRGYNEQFF.

This rearrangement joins TRBV7-2 to TRBJ2-5, with D hard to call. The germline V and J ends were trimmed by 2 bases and 0 bases, with 4 bases remaining between them. The germline gives CDR1 SGHTA, CDR2 FQGNSA. The CDR3 has 13 amino acids. The CDR3 sequence is CASSLSYQETQYF. The CDR3 DNA follows: TGTGCCAGCAGCTTAAGTTACCAAGAGACCCAGTACTTC.

This clone appeared a few times. V is TRBV5-4 and J is TRBJ1-5; D is unclear. The CDR3 runs 13 residues. V was pared by 0 bases and J by 7 bases, with 8 bases between. Germline CDR1 SGHNT, CDR2 YYREEE (reference sequence). The CDR3 DNA sequence: TGTGCCAGCAGCTTGGAGGGCAGCCAGCCCCAGCATTTT. Translation: CASSLEGSQPQHF.

The V gene is TRBV9, the J gene TRBJ2-5, with 10 nucleotides matching TRBD2. Germline CDR1 SGDLS, CDR2 YYNGEE. The ends lost 0 bases at V and 4 bases at J; junction bases unmatched: 9. The CDR3 covers 17 residues. In DNA form, the CDR3 reads TGTGCCAGCAGCGTAGACGGGCAGCGGGAGGGCTTAGAGACCCAGTACTTC. It translates to CASSVDGQREGLETQYF.

The chain couples TRBV21-1 to TRBJ2-7; the D call in the table, TRBD1, was not verified against the DNA. TRBV21-1 is shown as a pseudogene. The CDR3 spans 14 residues. CDR3 in DNA: TGTGCCAGCATCATAGGGGGTGGGTGGCACGAGCAGTACTTC. It encodes CASIIGGGWHEQYF.

The chain is built from TRBV7-2 and TRBJ2-3; D call uncertain. Germline V gene sequence: CDR1 SGHTA, CDR2 FQGNSA. CDR3 size: 11 residues. The V and J ends lost 7 bases and 6 bases respectively, with 8 bases between them. The chain's CDR3 is CASNLFDTQYF. CDR3 nucleotides: TGTGCCAGCAACCTTTTCGATACGCAGTATTTT.

This clone was counted a single time. The gene calls are TRBV11-2 and TRBJ2-3, with 8 positions matching TRBD1. Per germline, CDR1 SGHAT and CDR2 FQNNGV. The CDR3 contains 16 residues. The V and J ends lost 5 bases and 1 base, in that order; junction bases with no gene match: 8. The DNA of the CDR3 is TGTGCCAGCAGCACCGGCCCGGGACAGGGCACAGATACGCAGTATTTT. It translates to CASSTGPGQGTDTQYF. Filled out from reference TRBV11-2 and TRBJ2-3, the complete variable domain reads EAGVAQSPRYKIIEKRQSVAFWCNPISGHATLYWYQQILGQGPKLLIQFQNNGVVDDSQLPKDRFSAERLKGVDSTLKIQPAKLEDSAVYLCASSTGPGQGTDTQYFGPGTRLTVL.

This chain connects TRBV6-5 to TRBJ2-1; TRBD2 matches at 8 bases. This CDR3 is built from 13 residues. V was clipped by 2 bases and J by 10 bases; unmatched bases: 4. The V gene's germline CDR1 is MNHEY and CDR2 SVGAGI. The CDR3 nucleotides are TGTGCCAGCAGTTACCAAACTAGCGGAGAGCAGTTCTTC. Amino acids: CASSYQTSGEQFF.

The rearrangement links TRBV7-6 to TRBJ1-2; no clear D. There are 16 residues in the CDR3. Trimming took 3 bases from V and 6 from J, leaving 20 bases between them. Per the germline V gene, CDR1 is SGHVS and CDR2 is FNYEAQ. Here the CDR3 DNA reads TGTGCCAGCAGCTTCCAGGTTCAAGGGTTTACGGATGGCTACACCTTC. This sequence encodes CASSFQVQGFTDGYTF.

This clone was counted at least ten times. CDR3 loop: CASSLGSGLRETQYF. CDR3 nucleotide sequence: TGTGCCAGCAGTTTGGGTAGCGGGCTTCGGGAGACCCAGTACTTC. The chain uses TRBV6-5 and TRBJ2-5, with TRBD2 identical over 7 bases. V trimming: 4 bases; J trimming: 5 bases; junction bases outside the gene matches: 10. CDR3 length equals 15 residues. Germline V CDR1 and CDR2: MNHEY, SVGAGI.

This clone was observed once. The chain is built from TRBV25-1 and TRBJ2-7; D tentatively fits TRBD1 or TRBD2 (5 bases each). V shed 3 bases and J shed 1 base, with 10 bases lying between them. The CDR3 is made up of 14 amino acids. Germline values: CDR1 MGHDK, CDR2 SYGVNS. The DNA of the CDR3 is TGTGCCAGCAGTGATTTTGGGGGTTCCTACGAGCAGTACTTC. This translates into CASSDFGGSYEQYF.